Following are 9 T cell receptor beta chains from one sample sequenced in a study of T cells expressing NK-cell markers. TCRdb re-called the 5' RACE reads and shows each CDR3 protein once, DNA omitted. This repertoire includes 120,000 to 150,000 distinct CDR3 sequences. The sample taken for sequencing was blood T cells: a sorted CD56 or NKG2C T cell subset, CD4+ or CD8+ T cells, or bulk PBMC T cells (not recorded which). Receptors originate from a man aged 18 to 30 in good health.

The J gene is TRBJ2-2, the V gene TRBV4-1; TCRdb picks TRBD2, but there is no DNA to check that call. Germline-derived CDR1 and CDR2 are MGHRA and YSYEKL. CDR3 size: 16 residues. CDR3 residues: CASSQVVTSDTGELFF.

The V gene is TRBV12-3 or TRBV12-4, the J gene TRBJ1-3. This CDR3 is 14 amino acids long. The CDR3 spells CASSEFGSGNTIYF.

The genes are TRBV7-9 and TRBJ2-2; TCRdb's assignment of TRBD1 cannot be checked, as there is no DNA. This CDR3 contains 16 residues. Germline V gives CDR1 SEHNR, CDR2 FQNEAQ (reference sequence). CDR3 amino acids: CASSILRQGKTGELFF.

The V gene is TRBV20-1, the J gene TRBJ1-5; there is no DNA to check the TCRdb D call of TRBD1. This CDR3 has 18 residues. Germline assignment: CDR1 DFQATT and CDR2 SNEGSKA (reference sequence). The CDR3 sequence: CSARASGTGKGSNQPQHF.

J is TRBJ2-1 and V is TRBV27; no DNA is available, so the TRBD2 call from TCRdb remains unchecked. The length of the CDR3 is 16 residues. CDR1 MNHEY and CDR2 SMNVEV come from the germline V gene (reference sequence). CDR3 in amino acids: CASSFQVTSGRIEQFF.

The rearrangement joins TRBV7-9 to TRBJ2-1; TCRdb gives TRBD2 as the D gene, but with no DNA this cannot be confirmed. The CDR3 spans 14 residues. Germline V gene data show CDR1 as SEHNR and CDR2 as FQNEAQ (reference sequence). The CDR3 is CASSGGSSSGEQFF.

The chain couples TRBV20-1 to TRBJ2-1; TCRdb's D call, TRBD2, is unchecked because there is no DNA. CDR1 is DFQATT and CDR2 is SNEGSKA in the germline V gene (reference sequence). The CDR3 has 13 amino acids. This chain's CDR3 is CSARASERGEQFF.

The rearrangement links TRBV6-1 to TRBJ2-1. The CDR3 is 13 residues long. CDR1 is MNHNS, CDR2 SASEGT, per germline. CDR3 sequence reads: CASGVESYNEQFF.

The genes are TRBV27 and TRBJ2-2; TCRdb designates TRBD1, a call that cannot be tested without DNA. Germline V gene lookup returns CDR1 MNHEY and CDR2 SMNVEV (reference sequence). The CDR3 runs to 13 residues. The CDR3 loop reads CASSPGATGELFF.